This T cell receptor (beta chain) was identified in a study of CD4 and CD8 cells across lung adenocarcinoma regions listed by TCRdb under 2018. Study-wide context: To look at intratumor heterogeneity in the T cell receptor repertoire, the study compared tumor centers against tumor margins.

The CDR3 measures 14 amino acids from cysteine to phenylalanine. Only the CDR3 DNA stays, 42 bases, in frame from base 1. According to the germline V gene, CDR1 reads MNHNS and CDR2 reads SASEGT. The trim is 5 bases for V and 1 base for J, with a gap of 9 bases between the germline ends. Patients with localized lung adenocarcinoma, a subtype of non-small cell lung cancer, were used as donors. The margins of localized lung adenocarcinomas were where the samples came from. For TCR repertoire analysis, CD8+ T cells taken from tumor tissue were profiled apart from CD4+ T cells. With respect to this clonotype: The clone's antigen remains unknown. The input lacks base qualities; no much larger clone sits a single base away.

Library method: PCR. The instrument was a HiSeq X Ten. TCRdb reworked the public reads: Q25 trimming with fastp, MiXCR clone assembly, productive beta chains retained. Rows are unified per CDR3 protein, each entry keeping the most common DNA and genes. The sample contains 13,000 or so distinct CDR3 sequences, roughly 56% of them found a single time. The top ten hold about 36% of the sample. Rearrangement joined TRBV6-1 to TRBJ1-5, with an unclear D gene assignment. Input material: CD8+ T cells from the margin of a lung tumor. This specimen's cell subset or site label, interpreted: tumor margin region. The receptor was isolated from a female donor with lung adenocarcinoma. The CD4 and CD8 labels of this study may be unreliable. The nucleotide sequence is TGTGCCAGCAGTCCCACAGCAAGCAATCAGCCCCAGCATTTT. It translates to CASSPTASNQPQHF.